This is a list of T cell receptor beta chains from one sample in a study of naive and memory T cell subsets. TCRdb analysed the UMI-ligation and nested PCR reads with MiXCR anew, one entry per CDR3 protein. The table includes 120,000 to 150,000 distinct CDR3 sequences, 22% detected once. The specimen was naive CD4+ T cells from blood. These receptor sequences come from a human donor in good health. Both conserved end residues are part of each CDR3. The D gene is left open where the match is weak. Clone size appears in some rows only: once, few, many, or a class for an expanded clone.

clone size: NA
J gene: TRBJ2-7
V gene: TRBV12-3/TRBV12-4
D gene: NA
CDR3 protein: CASSLLSLPAYEQYF
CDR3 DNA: TGTGCCAGCAGTTTGTTGAGCCTACCCGCCTACGAGCAGTACTTC

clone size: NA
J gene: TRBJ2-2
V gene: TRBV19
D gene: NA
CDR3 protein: CASTVDANTGELFF
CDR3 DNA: TGTGCCAGTACCGTAGACGCGAACACCGGGGAGCTGTTTTTT

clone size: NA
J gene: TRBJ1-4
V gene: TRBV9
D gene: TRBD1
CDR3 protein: CASSVGGTVNEKLFF
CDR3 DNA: TGTGCCAGCAGCGTAGGAGGGACAGTGAATGAAAAACTGTTTTTT

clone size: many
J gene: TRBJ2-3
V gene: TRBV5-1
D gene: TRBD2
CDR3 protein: CASSLRLAGSTGTDTQYF
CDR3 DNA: TGCGCCAGCAGCTTAAGACTAGCGGGGTCAACTGGCACAGATACGCAGTATTTT

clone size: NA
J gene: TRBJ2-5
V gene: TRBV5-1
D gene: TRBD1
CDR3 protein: CASSLRTGKETQYF
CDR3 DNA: TGCGCCAGCAGCTTAAGGACAGGGAAAGAGACCCAGTACTTC

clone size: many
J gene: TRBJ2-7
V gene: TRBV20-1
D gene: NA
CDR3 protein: CSAGLHGAGYEQYF
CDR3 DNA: TGCAGTGCTGGCCTTCATGGCGCAGGGTACGAGCAGTACTTC

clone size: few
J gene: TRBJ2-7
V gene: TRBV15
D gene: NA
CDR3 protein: CATSRDLASTYEQYF
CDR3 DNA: TGTGCCACCAGCAGAGATCTAGCGTCAACCTACGAGCAGTACTTC

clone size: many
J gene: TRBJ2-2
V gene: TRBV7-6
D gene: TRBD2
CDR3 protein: CASSLASGRRGTGELFF
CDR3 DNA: TGTGCCAGCAGCTTAGCCAGCGGGAGGCGCGGCACCGGGGAGCTGTTTTTT

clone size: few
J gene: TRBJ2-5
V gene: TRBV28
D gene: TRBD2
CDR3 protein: CASTGGNQETQYF
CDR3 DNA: TGTGCCAGCACGGGGGGGAATCAAGAGACCCAGTACTTC

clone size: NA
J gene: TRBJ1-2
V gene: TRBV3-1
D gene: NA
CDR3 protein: CASSPVPLGFNYGYTF
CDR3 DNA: TGTGCCAGCAGCCCCGTTCCGTTAGGATTTAACTATGGCTACACCTTC

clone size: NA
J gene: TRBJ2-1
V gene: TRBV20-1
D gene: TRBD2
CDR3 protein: CSAGGTSGPPDEQFF
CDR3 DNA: TGCAGTGCTGGCGGGACTAGCGGGCCACCGGATGAGCAGTTCTTC

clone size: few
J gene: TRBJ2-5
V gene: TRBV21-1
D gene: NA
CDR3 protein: CASSKKPVAGTRTQYF
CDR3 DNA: TGTGCCAGCAGCAAAAAACCCGTTGCAGGGACGCGGACCCAGTACTTC

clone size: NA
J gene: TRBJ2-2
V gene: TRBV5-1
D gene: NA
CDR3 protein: CASSLSWRMSGELFF
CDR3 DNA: TGCGCCAGCAGCTTATCCTGGCGAATGTCCGGGGAGCTGTTTTTT

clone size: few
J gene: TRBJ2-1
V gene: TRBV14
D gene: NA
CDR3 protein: CATNRNEQFF
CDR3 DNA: TGTGCCACCAATCGAAATGAGCAGTTCTTC

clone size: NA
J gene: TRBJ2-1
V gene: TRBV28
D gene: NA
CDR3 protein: CASRETGRHSYNEQFF
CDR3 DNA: TGTGCCAGCAGGGAAACGGGACGCCACTCCTACAATGAGCAGTTCTTC

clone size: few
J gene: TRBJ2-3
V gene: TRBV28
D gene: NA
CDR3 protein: CAGGSGGTTDTQYF
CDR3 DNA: TGTGCCGGGGGTAGTGGCGGGACCACAGATACGCAGTATTTT

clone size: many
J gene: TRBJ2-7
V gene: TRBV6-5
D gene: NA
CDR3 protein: CASTLPGGRRYEQYF
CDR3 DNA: TGTGCCAGCACTTTACCCGGGGGGCGAAGATACGAGCAGTACTTC

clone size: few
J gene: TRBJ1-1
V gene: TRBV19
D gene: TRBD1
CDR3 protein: CASSIIGQGADTEAFF
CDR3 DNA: TGTGCCAGTAGTATAATCGGACAGGGGGCGGACACTGAAGCTTTCTTT

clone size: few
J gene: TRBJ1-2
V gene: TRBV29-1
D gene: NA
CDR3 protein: CSGAAAEGGYTF
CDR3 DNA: TGCAGCGGGGCGGCGGCGGAAGGAGGCTACACCTTC

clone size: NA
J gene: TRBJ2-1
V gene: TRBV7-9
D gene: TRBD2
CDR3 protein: CASSLPGLAGEESYNEQFF
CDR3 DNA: TGTGCCAGCAGCTTACCGGGACTAGCGGGAGAGGAGTCCTACAATGAGCAGTTCTTC

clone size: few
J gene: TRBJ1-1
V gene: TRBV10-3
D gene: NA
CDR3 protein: CAISRTGAENTEAFF
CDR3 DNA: TGTGCCATCAGCCGGACCGGAGCGGAGAACACTGAAGCTTTCTTT

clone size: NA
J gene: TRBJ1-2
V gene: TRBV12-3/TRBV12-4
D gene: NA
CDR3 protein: CASSLSGSRSYGYTF
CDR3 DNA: TGTGCCAGCAGTTTATCTGGCAGTCGATCCTATGGCTACACCTTC

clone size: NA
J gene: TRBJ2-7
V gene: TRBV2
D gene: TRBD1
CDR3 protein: CASSKGQGIYEQYF
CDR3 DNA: TGTGCCAGCAGTAAGGGACAGGGAATTTACGAGCAGTACTTC

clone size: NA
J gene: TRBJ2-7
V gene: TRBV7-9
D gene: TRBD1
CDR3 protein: CASSKGTGPGEQYF
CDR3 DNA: TGTGCCAGCAGCAAAGGGACAGGGCCCGGCGAGCAGTACTTC

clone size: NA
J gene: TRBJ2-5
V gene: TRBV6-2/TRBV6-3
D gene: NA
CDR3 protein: CASSRTPETQYF
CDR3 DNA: TGTGCCAGCAGCCGGACCCCAGAGACCCAGTACTTC

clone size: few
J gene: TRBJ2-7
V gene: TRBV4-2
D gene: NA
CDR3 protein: CASSQESRPLVLRDEQYF
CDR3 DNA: TGTGCCAGCAGCCAAGAGTCCCGACCGCTAGTTCTCCGCGACGAGCAGTACTTC

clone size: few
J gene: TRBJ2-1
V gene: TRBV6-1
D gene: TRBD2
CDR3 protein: CASSALAGGLGEQFF
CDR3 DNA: TGTGCCAGCAGCGCGCTAGCGGGAGGGCTCGGTGAGCAGTTCTTC

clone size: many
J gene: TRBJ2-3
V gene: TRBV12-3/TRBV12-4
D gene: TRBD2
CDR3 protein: CASSGRLAGISTDTQYF
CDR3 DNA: TGTGCCAGCAGTGGCAGACTAGCGGGTATTAGCACAGATACGCAGTATTTT

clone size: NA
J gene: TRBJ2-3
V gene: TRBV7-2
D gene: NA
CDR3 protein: CASSFRLAASTDTQYF
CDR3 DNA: TGTGCCAGCAGCTTTCGGTTAGCGGCAAGCACAGATACGCAGTATTTT

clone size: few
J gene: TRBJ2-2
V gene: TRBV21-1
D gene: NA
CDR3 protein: CASSNCGYWRASTGELFF
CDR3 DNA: TGTGCCAGCAGCAACTGTGGATATTGGAGGGCCTCCACCGGGGAGCTGTTTTTT

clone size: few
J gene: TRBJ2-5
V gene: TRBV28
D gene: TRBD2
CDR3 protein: CASSLHSSGEETQYF
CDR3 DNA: TGTGCCAGCAGTCTACACTCTAGCGGGGAAGAGACCCAGTACTTC

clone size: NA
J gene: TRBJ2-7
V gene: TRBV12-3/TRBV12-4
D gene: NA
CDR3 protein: CASSFSGLDEQYF
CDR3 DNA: TGTGCCAGCAGTTTTTCGGGCCTCGACGAGCAGTACTTC

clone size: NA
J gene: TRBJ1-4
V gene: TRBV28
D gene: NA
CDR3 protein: CASSPGTLTTNEKLFF
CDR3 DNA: TGTGCCAGCAGTCCAGGGACACTTACAACTAATGAAAAACTGTTTTTT

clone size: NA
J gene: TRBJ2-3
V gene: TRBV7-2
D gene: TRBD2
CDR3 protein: CASSRNSGRAKDTQYF
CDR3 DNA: TGTGCCAGCAGCCGTAATAGCGGGAGGGCCAAAGATACGCAGTATTTT

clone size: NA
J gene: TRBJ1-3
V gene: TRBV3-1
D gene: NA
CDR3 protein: CASSPTPQSNTIYF
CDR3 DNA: TGTGCCAGCAGCCCGACCCCCCAGAGTAACACCATATATTTT

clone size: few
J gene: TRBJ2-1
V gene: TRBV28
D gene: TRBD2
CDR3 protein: CASSSYGGGEQFF
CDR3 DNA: TGTGCCAGCAGTTCATATGGCGGGGGGGAGCAGTTCTTC

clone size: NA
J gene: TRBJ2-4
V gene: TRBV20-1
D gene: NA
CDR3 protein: CSARGTDGPSNIQYF
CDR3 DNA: TGCAGTGCTAGAGGCACGGACGGGCCTTCAAACATTCAGTACTTC

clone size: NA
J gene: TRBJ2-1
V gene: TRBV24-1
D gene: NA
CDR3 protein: CATRKGTINEQFF
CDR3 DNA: TGTGCCACTAGGAAGGGGACGATCAATGAGCAGTTCTTC

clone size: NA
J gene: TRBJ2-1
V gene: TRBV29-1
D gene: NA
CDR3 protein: CSVPSLHEQFF
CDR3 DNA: TGCAGCGTACCAAGCTTGCATGAGCAGTTCTTC

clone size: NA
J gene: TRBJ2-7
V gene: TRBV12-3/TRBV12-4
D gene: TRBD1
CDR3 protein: CASSSNSGQGLYEQYF
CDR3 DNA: TGTGCCAGCAGTTCGAACTCGGGACAGGGGTTGTACGAGCAGTACTTC

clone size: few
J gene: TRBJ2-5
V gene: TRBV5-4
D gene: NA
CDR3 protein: CASSFHNQETQYF
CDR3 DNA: TGTGCCAGCAGCTTTCACAACCAAGAGACCCAGTACTTC

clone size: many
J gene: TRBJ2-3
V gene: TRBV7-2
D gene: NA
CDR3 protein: CASSFGLASDTQYF
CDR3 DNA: TGTGCCAGCAGCTTCGGCCTAGCTTCCGATACGCAGTATTTT

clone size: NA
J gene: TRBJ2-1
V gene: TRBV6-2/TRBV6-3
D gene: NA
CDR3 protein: CATNDWGGGYEQFF
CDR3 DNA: TGTGCCACGAATGACTGGGGAGGAGGCTATGAGCAGTTCTTC